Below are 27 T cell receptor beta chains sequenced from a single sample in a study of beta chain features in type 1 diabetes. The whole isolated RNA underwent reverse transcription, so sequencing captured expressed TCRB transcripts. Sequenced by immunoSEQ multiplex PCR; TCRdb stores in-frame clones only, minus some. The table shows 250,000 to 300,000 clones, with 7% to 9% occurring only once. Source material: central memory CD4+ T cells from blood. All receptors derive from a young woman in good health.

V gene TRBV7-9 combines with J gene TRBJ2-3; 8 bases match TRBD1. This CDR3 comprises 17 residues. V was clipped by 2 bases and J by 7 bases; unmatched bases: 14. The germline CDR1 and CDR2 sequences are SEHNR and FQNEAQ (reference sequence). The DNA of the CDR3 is TGTGCCAGCAGCTTATCACGAACATGGGACAGGCGGAATACGCAGTATTTT. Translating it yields CASSLSRTWDRRNTQYF.

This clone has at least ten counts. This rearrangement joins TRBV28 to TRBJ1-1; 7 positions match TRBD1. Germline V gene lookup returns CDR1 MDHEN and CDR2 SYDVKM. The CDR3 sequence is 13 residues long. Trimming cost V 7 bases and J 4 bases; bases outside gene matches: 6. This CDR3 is CASKRDRVTEAFF. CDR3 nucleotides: TGTGCCAGCAAACGAGACAGGGTCACTGAAGCTTTCTTT.

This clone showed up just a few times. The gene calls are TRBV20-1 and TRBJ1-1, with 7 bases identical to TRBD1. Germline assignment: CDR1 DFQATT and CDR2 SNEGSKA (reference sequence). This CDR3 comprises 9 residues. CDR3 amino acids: CSKGAAAFF. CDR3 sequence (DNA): TGCAGCAAGGGGGCCGCGGCTTTCTTT.

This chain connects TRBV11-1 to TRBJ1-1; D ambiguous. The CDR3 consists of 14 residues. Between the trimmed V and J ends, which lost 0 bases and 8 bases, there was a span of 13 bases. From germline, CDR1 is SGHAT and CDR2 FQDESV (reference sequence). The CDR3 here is CASSLASGKIEAFF. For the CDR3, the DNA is TGTGCCAGCAGCTTAGCGTCCGGGAAGATCGAAGCTTTCTTT.

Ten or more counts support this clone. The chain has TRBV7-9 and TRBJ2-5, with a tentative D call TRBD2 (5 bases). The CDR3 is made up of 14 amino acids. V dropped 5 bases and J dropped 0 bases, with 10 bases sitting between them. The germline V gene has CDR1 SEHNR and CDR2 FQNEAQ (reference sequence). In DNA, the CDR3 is TGTGCCAGCAGCCTCGACGGGAACCAAGAGACCCAGTACTTC. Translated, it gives CASSLDGNQETQYF.

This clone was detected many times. For the CDR3, the DNA is TGTGCCATCAGTGAGGGCAGGAGCTCCTACGAGCAGTACGTC. Amino acid sequence: CAISEGRSSYEQYV. V and J are TRBV10-3 and TRBJ2-7; D is uncertain. CDR1 is ENHRY, CDR2 SYGVKD, per germline. The CDR3 has 14 amino acids. V was clipped by 2 bases and J by 0 bases, with 8 bases between them.

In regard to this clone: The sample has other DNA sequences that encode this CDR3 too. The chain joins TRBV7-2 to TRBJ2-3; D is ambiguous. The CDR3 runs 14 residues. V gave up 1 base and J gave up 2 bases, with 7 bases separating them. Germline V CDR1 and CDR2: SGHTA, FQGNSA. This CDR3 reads CASSLGLFTDTQYF. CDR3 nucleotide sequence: TGTGCCAGCAGCTTAGGTCTGTTCACAGATACGCAGTATTTT.

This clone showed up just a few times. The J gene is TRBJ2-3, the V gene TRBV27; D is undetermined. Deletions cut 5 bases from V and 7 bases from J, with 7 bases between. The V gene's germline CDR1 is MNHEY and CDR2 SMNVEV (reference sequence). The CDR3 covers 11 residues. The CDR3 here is CASSPSNTQYF. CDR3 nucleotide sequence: TGTGCCAGCAGTCCCTCAAATACGCAGTATTTT.

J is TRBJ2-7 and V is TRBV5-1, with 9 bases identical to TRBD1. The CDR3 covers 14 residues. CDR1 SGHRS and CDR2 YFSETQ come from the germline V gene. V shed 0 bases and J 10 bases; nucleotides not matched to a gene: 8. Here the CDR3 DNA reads TGCGCCAGCAGCTTGGAACCGGGACAGGGACCCCAGTACGTC. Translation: CASSLEPGQGPQYV.

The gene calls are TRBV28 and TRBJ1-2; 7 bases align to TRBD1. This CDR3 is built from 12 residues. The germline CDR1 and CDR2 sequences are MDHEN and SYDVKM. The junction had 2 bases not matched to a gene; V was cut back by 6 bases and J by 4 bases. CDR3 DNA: TGTGCCAGCAGCAACAGGGGCTATGGCTACACCTTC. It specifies CASSNRGYGYTF.

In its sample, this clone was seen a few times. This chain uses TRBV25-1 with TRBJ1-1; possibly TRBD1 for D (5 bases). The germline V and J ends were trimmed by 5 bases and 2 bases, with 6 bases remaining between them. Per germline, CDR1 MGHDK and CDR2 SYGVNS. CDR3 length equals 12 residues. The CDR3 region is CASSWGNTEAFF. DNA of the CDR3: TGTGCCAGCAGTTGGGGCAACACTGAAGCTTTCTTT.

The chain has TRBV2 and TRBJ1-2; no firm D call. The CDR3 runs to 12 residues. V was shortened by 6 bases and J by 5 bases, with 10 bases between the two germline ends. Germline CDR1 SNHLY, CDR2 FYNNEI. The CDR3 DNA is TGTGCCAGCAGGAAAGTAGAGTATGGCTACACCTTC. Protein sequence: CASRKVEYGYTF.

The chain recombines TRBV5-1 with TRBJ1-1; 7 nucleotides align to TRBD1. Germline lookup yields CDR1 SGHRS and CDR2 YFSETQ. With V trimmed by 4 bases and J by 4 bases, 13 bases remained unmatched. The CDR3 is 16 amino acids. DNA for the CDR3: TGCGCCAGCAGCCCCCTCGGAGCAGGGGGGTCCACTGAAGCTTTCTTT. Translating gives CASSPLGAGGSTEAFF.

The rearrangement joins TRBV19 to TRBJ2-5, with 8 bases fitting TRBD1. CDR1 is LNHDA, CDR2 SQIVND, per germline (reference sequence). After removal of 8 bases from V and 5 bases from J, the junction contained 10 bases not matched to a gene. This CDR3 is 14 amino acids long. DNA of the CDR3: TGTGCCAGTGCAGGGGGCGCAGGAAGGGAGACCCAGTACTTC. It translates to CASAGGAGRETQYF.

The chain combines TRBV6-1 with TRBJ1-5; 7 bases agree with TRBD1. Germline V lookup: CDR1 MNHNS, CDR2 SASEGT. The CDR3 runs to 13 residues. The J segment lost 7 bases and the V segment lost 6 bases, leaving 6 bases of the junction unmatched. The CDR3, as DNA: TGTGCCAGCAGCGACCAGGGGGGCCAGCCCCAGCATTTT. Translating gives CASSDQGGQPQHF.

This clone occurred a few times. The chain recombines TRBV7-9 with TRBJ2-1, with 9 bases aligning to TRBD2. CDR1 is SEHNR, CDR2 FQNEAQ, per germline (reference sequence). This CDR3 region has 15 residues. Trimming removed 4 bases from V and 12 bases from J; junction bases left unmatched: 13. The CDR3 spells CASSSKAGGQKGQFF. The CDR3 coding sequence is TGTGCCAGCAGCTCTAAAGCGGGAGGTCAAAAGGGGCAGTTCTTC.

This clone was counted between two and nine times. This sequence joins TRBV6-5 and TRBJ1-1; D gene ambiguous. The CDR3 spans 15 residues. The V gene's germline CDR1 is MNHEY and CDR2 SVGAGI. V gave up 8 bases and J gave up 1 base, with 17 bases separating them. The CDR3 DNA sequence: TGTGCCAGCCGCTCTTTTGGACGAACGAACACTGAAGCTTTCTTT. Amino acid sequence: CASRSFGRTNTEAFF.

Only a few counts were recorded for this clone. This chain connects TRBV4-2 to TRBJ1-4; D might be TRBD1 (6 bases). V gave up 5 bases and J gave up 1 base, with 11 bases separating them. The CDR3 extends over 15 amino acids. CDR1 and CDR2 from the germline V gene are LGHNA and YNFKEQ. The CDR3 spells CASSEGQLTNEKLFF. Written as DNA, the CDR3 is TGTGCCAGCAGCGAAGGACAGCTAACTAATGAAAAACTGTTTTTT.

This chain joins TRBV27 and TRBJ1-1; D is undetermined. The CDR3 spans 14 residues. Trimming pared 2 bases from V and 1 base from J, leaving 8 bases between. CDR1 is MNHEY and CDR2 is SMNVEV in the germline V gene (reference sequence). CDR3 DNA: TGTGCCAGCAGTTTAACAGCAACGAACACTGAAGCTTTCTTT. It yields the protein CASSLTATNTEAFF.

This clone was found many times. In DNA form, the CDR3 reads TGTGCCAGCTCACCACGTTTGGGGACAGGGCGCGATGAGCAGTTCTTC. This gives the protein CASSPRLGTGRDEQFF. The chain recombines TRBV18 with TRBJ2-1, with 9 bases matching TRBD1. The CDR3 is 16 residues long. CDR1 is KGHSH and CDR2 is LQKENI in the germline V gene. V lost 1 base and J lost 8; bases outside the gene matches: 9.

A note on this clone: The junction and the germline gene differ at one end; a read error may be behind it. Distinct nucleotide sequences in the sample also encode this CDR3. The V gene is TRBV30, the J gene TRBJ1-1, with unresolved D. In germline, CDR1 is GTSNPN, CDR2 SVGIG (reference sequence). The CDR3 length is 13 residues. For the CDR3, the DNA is TGTGCCTGGACTATGTGGGGAAACACTGAAGCGTTCTTT. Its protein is CAWTMWGNTEAFF.

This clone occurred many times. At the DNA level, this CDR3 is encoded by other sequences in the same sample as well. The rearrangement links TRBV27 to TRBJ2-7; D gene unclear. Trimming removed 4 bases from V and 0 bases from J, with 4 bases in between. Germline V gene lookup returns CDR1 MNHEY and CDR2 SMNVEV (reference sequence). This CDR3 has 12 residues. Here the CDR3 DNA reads TGTGCCAGCAGTTCAAACTCCTACGAGCAGTACTTC. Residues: CASSSNSYEQYF.

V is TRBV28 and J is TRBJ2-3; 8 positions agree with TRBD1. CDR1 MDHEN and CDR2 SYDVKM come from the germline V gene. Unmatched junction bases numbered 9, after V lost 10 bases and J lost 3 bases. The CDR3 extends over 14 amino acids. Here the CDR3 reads CAILQGARTDTQYF. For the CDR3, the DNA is TGTGCCATCCTCCAGGGGGCGCGGACAGATACGCAGTATTTT.

CDR3 nucleotide sequence: TGCGCCAGCCAAAAAACAGGGGGACCCTACGAGCAGTACTTC. It codes for CASQKTGGPYEQYF. The V gene is TRBV5-1, the J gene TRBJ2-7, with TRBD1 matching over 8 bases. The CDR3 runs to 14 residues. The V segment lost 7 bases and the J segment 2 bases; nucleotides outside the gene matches: 8. The germline V gene encodes CDR1 SGHRS and CDR2 YFSETQ.

CDR3 bases: TGCGCCAGCAGCCTGGGACCGCAGGACACTGAAGCTTTCTTT. Translated, it gives CASSLGPQDTEAFF. J is TRBJ1-1 and V is TRBV5-1; weak D call: TRBD1 (5 bases). V lost 4 bases and J 3 bases, leaving 13 bases between the germline ends. This CDR3 has 14 amino acids. Germline V lookup: CDR1 SGHRS, CDR2 YFSETQ.

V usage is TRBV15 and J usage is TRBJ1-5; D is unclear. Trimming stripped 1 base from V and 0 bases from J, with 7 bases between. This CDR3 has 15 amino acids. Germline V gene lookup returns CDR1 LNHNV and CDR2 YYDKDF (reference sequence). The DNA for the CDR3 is TGTGCCACCAGCAGAGGAGGAGATAGCAATCAGCCCCAGCATTTT. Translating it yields CATSRGGDSNQPQHF.

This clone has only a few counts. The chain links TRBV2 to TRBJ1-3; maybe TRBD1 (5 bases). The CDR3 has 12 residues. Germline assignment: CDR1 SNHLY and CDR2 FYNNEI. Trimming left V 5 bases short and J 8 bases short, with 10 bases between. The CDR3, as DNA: TGTGCCAGCAGTTTTCTAGGGGACACCATATATTTT. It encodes CASSFLGDTIYF.